There are a few counts of the clone carrying this TCR beta chain. This sample was included in a study of CD8 T cells in Susac syndrome. Random hexamers were used to reverse transcribe the RNA input (roughly 0.5 to 1 ug). TCRdb re-derived calls from the immunoSEQ multiplex PCR reads in MiXCR, one entry per CDR3 protein. The repertoire includes about 400,000 distinct CDR3 sequences, around 85% of them detected once, and about 0.12% sits in the top ten. Germline CDR1 and CDR2: SGHRS and YFSETQ. CDR3 length: 13 residues. The V end lost 5 bases, the J end lost 5 bases, and 13 bases lay between the germline ends.

The origin of this receptor is a human donor with multiple sclerosis. This rearrangement joins TRBV5-1 to TRBJ1-1, with D perhaps matching TRBD1 (5 bases). Sample: CD8+ T cells from PBMCs. The CDR3 protein is CASRSPGVTEAFF. CDR3 in DNA: TGCGCCAGCAGGTCGCCGGGGGTGACTGAAGCTTTCTTT.